This T cell receptor beta chain is from a study of blood T cell repertoires in COVID-19. Trimming took 0 bases from V and 1 from J, leaving 3 bases between them. The CDR3 has 13 amino acids. Germline CDR1 reads SEHNR; CDR2 reads FQNEAQ (reference sequence). Measured with immunoSEQ multiplex PCR; TCRdb has only the in-frame clones, and not every one. This table has approximately 75,000 clones, approximately 90% appearing once. Sequencing was performed on peripheral blood. This chain connects TRBV7-9 to TRBJ1-2; D gene unclear. The TCR comes from a human donor in a cohort sampled during active COVID-19. The DNA of the CDR3 is TGTGCCAGCAGCTTAGCCGTTAACTATGGCTACACCTTC. It encodes CASSLAVNYGYTF.